Each of the 16 T cell receptor beta chains below was sequenced from the same sample in a study of control samples from healthy donors and cancer patients. Sequencing was performed with immunoSEQ multiplex PCR; in TCRdb, only in-frame clones are kept and a portion is missing. Altogether roughly 88,000 clones are present, roughly 91% being singletons, with the ten largest covering 17%. Sample: blood. Receptors were obtained from a man aged 50 to 59 in good health.

The gene calls are TRBV9 and TRBJ1-1; D not certain. The CDR3 is 14 amino acids. Germline CDR1 reads SGDLS; CDR2 reads YYNGEE. V was trimmed by 4 bases and J by 11 bases, leaving 21 bases between them. The CDR3 DNA reads as TGTGCCAGCAGCCCCACCCCCTTACCTAAAGAGGCTTTCTTT. Protein product: CASSPTPLPKEAFF. The full variable domain, rest sourced from reference TRBV9 and TRBJ1-1, is DSGVTQTPKHLITATGQRVTLRCSPRSGDLSVYWYQQSLDQGLQFLIQYYNGEERAKGNILERFSAQQFPDLHSELNLSSLELGDSALYFCASSPTPLPKEAFFGQGTRLTVV.

The count of this clone is one. The chain is built from TRBV7-2 and TRBJ1-3; perhaps TRBD1 as D (6 bases). This CDR3 has 15 amino acids. V gave up 1 base and J gave up 0 bases, with 7 bases separating them. CDR1 and CDR2 (germline): SGHTA, FQGNSA. The CDR3 sequence is CASSLEGGSGNTIYF. The DNA of the CDR3 is TGTGCCAGCAGCTTAGAGGGGGGCTCTGGAAACACCATATATTTT.

The chain couples TRBV19 to TRBJ2-7; D is perhaps TRBD1 or TRBD2 (5 bases each). V was cut by 3 bases and J by 2 bases, with 11 bases left in between. The CDR3 consists of 14 residues. CDR1 is LNHDA and CDR2 is SQIVND in the germline V gene (reference sequence). The chain's CDR3 is CASSMQGRPYEQYF. The CDR3 DNA follows: TGTGCCAGTAGTATGCAGGGACGGCCCTACGAGCAGTACTTC.

This rearrangement joins TRBV11-2 to TRBJ2-5; possibly TRBD2 for D (5 bases). With 2 bases removed from V and 5 bases from J, the gap between germline ends came to 15 bases. This CDR3 has 15 amino acids. CDR1 and CDR2 from the germline V gene are SGHAT and FQNNGV. CDR3 nucleotides: TGTGCCAGCAGCTTATTAGGGCGGGTTTTGGAGACCCAGTACTTC. Its protein product is CASSLLGRVLETQYF.

The CDR3 is CASSPRETEAFF. The CDR3 DNA reads as TGTGCCAGCTCACCCAGGGAGACTGAAGCTTTCTTT. The chain couples TRBV18 to TRBJ1-1; possibly TRBD1 for D (5 bases). The CDR3 covers 12 residues. Germline CDR1 and CDR2: KGHSH and LQKENI. V dropped 3 bases and J dropped 5 bases, with 7 bases sitting between them.

The V call is TRBV6-5, the J call TRBJ1-1; D is perhaps TRBD1 (5 bases). V lost 6 bases and J lost 0, with 11 bases in between. The CDR3 length is 14 residues. Germline lookup yields CDR1 MNHEY and CDR2 SVGAGI. CDR3 DNA sequence: TGTGCCAGCAGACTCGACAGAGTGAACACTGAAGCTTTCTTT. This codes for CASRLDRVNTEAFF.

The rearrangement links TRBV3-1 (or the pseudogene TRBV3-2) to TRBJ1-5; D call uncertain. The germline CDR1 and CDR2 sequences are LGHDT and YNNKEL (reference sequence). The V end lost 3 bases, the J end lost 7 bases, and 7 bases lay between the germline ends. The CDR3 length is 12 residues. The CDR3 nucleotides read TGTGCCAGCAGCCAGGGAGGGCAGCCCCAGCATTTT. This translates into CASSQGGQPQHF.

The chain carries TRBV9 and TRBJ2-1; D may correspond to TRBD1 or TRBD2 (5 bases each). Trimming shortened V by 5 bases and J by 6 bases, and 9 bases separated the two germline ends. Looked up from germline, CDR1 is SGDLS and CDR2 is YYNGEE. The CDR3 spans 12 residues. CDR3 loop: CASRGVSNEQFF. The CDR3 nucleotides read TGTGCCAGCAGGGGGGTTAGCAATGAGCAGTTCTTC.

This chain joins TRBV7-2 and TRBJ1-5, with 9 bases fitting TRBD1. Germline assignment: CDR1 SGHTA and CDR2 FQGNSA. The CDR3 spans 15 residues. V shed 5 bases and J 4 bases; nucleotides not matched to a gene: 6. The CDR3 bases are TGTGCCAGCAGCCTACGGACAGGGGAGAATCAGCCCCAGCATTTT. It encodes CASSLRTGENQPQHF.

The chain has TRBV24-1 and TRBJ1-2; D possibly corresponds to TRBD1 (5 bases). The CDR3 covers 16 residues. Germline CDR1 reads KGHDR; CDR2 reads SFDVKD. V lost 4 bases to trimming and J lost 2 bases, with 16 bases between them. The CDR3 sequence is CATSDPGADLNYGYTF. The DNA of the CDR3 is TGTGCCACCAGTGACCCCGGGGCGGATCTAAACTATGGCTACACCTTC.

This sequence joins TRBV5-8 and TRBJ1-1, with D hard to call. CDR1 and CDR2 from the germline V gene are SGHTS and YDEGEE. This CDR3 contains 11 residues. V dropped 4 bases and J dropped 9 bases, with 10 bases sitting between them. This chain's CDR3 is CASSDGPQAFF. The CDR3 nucleotides are TGTGCCAGCAGCGATGGACCTCAAGCTTTCTTT.

The CDR3 region has the DNA TGTGCCAGCAGTTGGGCTAGCGGGGAGACCGGGGAGCTGTTTTTT. Translated, it gives CASSWASGETGELFF. The chain couples TRBV6-2 or TRBV6-3 to TRBJ2-2; 9 nucleotides align to TRBD2. Trimming took 4 bases from V and 5 from J; bases not matched to a gene: 5. CDR3 size: 15 residues. Germline V gene sequence: CDR1 MNHEY, CDR2 SVGEGT.

This chain links TRBV9 with TRBJ1-3; D gene ambiguous. CDR3 length: 17 residues. Looked up from germline, CDR1 is SGDLS and CDR2 is YYNGEE. V was trimmed by 3 bases and J by 4 bases, leaving 20 bases between them. This CDR3 reads CASSDPLVPEGGNTIYF. CDR3 coding DNA: TGTGCCAGCAGCGACCCCTTGGTCCCGGAGGGAGGAAACACCATATATTTT.

The chain combines TRBV3-1 (or the pseudogene TRBV3-2) with TRBJ2-7; D is unclear. Germline V gene data show CDR1 as LGHDT and CDR2 as YNNKEL (reference sequence). V lost 3 bases and J 5 bases, leaving 8 bases between the germline ends. This CDR3 has 12 amino acids. CDR3 DNA sequence: TGTGCCAGCAGCCAGACGGCCAACGAGCAGTACTTC. Translated, it gives CASSQTANEQYF.

The chain uses TRBV6-5 and TRBJ2-7; D not certain. In germline, CDR1 is MNHEY, CDR2 SVGAGI. V was cut by 7 bases and J by 0 bases, with 16 bases left in between. The CDR3 loop spans 15 amino acids. CDR3 sequence: CASIIFRTASYEQYF. As DNA, the CDR3 is TGTGCCAGCATTATTTTCCGCACAGCCTCCTACGAGCAGTACTTC.

In this sample, this clone turned up a few times. This chain joins TRBV7-2 and TRBJ2-5; unclear D gene. This CDR3 has 12 residues. V was cut by 2 bases and J by 1 base, with 2 bases left in between. Looked up from germline, CDR1 is SGHTA and CDR2 is FQGNSA. CDR3 bases: TGTGCCAGCAGCTTACTCCAAGAGACCCAGTACTTC. It yields the protein CASSLLQETQYF.